Sequencing of this TCR beta chain was carried out in a study of cytomegalovirus exposure and HLA in healthy donors. This CDR3 has 14 residues. Germline V gene lookup returns CDR1 SGHRS and CDR2 YFSETQ. V shed 4 bases and J shed 3 bases, with 10 bases lying between them. Researchers ran the PCR with 60 Vbeta and 13 Jbeta primers. In the authors' workflow: An analysis performed later counted about 80 million unique TCR beta chains (roughly 11 million of them shared). The table came from immunoSEQ multiplex PCR; TCRdb's copy has only in-frame clones and leaves some out. V and J calls and clone size follow that table, whereas D and trimming were derived from the DNA. The sample lists about 140,000 clones, roughly 80% occurring once.

This chain joins TRBV5-1 and TRBJ2-2; D may be TRBD2 (6 bases). The sample taken for sequencing was PBMCs. The TCR comes from a man aged 35 to 55 in good health and CMV-seronegative. CDR3 nucleotides: TGCGCCAGCAGCCTCGGGACTTACACCGGGGAGCTGTTTTTT. Its translation: CASSLGTYTGELFF.